This TCR beta chain was captured by sequencing in a study of vaccination effects on CD4 cells after COVID-19. Germline CDR1 is SGHVS and CDR2 is FQNEAQ. The V and J ends lost 1 base and 4 bases respectively, with 17 bases between them. The CDR3 covers 16 residues. ViraFEST expansion of antigen-specific CD4+ T cells with viral peptide pools preceded sequencing. A roughly 11-day culture period preceded the isolation of CD4+ T cells. No vaccinee had earlier SARS-CoV-2 infection, and nucleocapsid antibodies were negative. IL-2 at about 10 IU/ml and peptides at roughly 10 ug/ml were added to cultured PBMC, around 2 million per well. Whole-study findings and limits: Researchers report that only 1 of 255 vaccine-induced clones in healthy vaccinees cross-reacted with common cold coronaviruses.

Of note for this clone: Antigen: not known.

Method: immunoSEQ multiplex PCR; TCRdb's copy keeps in-frame clones and lacks some. The sample carries tens of thousands of clones, around 72% recorded once. The origin of this receptor is a human donor who received a COVID-19 vaccine. This specimen was CD4+ T cells from PBMCs cultured with HCoV-229E spike peptides, taken before COVID-19 vaccination. The chain recombines TRBV7-8 with TRBJ2-7; the D gene is possibly TRBD2 (5 bases). The CDR3 region has the DNA TGTGCCAGCAGCTTAGGCCGACGAAGTGGAGGTTACGAGCAGTACTTC. This encodes CASSLGRRSGGYEQYF.